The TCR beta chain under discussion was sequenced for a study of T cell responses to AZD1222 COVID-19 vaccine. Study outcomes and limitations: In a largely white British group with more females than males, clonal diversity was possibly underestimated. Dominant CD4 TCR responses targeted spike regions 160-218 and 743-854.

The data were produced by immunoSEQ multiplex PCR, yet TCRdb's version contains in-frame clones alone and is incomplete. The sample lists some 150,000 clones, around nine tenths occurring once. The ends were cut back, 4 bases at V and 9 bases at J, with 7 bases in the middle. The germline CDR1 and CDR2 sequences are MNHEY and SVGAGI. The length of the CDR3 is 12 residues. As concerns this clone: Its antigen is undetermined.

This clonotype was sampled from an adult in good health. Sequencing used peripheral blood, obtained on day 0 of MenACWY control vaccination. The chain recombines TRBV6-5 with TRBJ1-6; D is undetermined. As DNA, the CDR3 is TGTGCCAGCAGTTCCCCTGGTTCACCCCTCCACTTT. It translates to CASSSPGSPLHF.